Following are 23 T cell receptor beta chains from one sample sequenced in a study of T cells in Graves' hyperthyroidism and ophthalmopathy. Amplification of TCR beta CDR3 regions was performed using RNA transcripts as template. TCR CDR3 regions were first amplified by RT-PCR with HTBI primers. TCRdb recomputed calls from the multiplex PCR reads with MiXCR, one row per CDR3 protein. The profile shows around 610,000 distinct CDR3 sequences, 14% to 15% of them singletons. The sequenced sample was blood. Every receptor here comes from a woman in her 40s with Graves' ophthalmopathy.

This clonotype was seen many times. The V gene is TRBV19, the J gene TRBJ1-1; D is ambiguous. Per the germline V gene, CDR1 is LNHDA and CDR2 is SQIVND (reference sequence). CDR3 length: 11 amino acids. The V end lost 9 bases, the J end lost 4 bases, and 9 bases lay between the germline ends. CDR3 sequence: CASSRATEAFF. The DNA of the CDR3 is TGTGCCAGCTCTAGGGCCACTGAAGCTTTCTTT.

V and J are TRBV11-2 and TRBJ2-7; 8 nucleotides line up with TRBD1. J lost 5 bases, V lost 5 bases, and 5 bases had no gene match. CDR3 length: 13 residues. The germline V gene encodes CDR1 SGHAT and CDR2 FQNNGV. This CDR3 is CASSRTGNHEQYF. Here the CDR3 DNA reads TGTGCCAGCAGCCGGACAGGGAACCACGAGCAGTACTTC.

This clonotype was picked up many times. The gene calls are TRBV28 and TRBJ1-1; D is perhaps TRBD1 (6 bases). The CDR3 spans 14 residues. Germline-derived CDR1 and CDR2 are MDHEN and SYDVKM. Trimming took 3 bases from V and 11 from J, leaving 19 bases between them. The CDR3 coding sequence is TGTGCCAGCAGTTTGCCCCTCTCCCGGCAGGGGGCTTTCTTT. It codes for CASSLPLSRQGAFF.

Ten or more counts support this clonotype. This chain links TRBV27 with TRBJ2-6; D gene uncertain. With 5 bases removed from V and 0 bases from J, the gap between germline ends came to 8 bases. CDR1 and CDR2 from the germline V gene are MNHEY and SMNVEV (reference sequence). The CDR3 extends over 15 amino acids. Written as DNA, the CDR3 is TGTGCCAGCAGTCCCAAATCCTCTGGGGCCAACGTCCTGACTTTC. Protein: CASSPKSSGANVLTF. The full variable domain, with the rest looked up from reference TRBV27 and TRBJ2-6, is EAQVTQNPRYLITVTGKKLTVTCSQNMNHEYMSWYRQDPGLGLRQIYYSMNVEVTDKGDVPEGYKVSRKEKRNFPLILESPSPNQTSLYFCASSPKSSGANVLTFGAGSRLTVL.

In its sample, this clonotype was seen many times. The CDR3: CATSAGGARPSTGELFF. The CDR3, as DNA: TGTGCCACCAGTGCAGGGGGGGCCCGACCGAGCACCGGGGAGCTGTTTTTT. The chain links TRBV24-1 to TRBJ2-2, with D perhaps assigned TRBD1 or TRBD2 (7 bases each). CDR1 is KGHDR and CDR2 is SFDVKD in the germline V gene. The CDR3 spans 17 residues. V lost 5 bases and J lost 4, with 19 bases in between.

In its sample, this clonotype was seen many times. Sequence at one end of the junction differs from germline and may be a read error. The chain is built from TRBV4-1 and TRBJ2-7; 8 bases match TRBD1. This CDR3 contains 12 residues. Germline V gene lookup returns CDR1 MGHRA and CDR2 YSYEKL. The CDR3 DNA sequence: TGCGCCAGCAGCGCACCCGGGACAGGCCTCAAATTC. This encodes CASSAPGTGLKF.

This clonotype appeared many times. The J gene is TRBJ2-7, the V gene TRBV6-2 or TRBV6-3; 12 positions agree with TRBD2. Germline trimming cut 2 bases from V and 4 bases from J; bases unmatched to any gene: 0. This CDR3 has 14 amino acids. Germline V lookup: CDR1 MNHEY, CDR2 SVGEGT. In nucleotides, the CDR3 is TGTGCCAGCAGTTACGGACTAGCGGGATACGAGCAGTACTTC. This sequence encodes CASSYGLAGYEQYF.

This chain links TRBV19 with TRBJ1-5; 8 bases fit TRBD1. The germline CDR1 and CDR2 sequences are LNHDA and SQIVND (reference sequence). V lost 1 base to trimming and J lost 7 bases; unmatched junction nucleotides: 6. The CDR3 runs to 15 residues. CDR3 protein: CASSIGDRSPQPQHF. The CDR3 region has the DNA TGTGCCAGTAGTATAGGGGACAGGTCTCCCCAGCCCCAGCATTTT.

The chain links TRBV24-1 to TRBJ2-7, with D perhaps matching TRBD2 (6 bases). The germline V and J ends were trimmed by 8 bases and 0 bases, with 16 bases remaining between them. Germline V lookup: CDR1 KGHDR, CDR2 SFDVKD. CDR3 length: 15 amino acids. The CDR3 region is CATKDPGADSYEQYF. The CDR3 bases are TGTGCCACCAAGGATCCGGGAGCCGACTCCTACGAGCAGTACTTC.

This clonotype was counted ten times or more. The DNA for the CDR3 is TGTGCCTGGAGTGTAAGATTAGCGGGAGTAAGACAGTACTTC. The encoded protein is CAWSVRLAGVRQYF. The V and J genes are TRBV30 and TRBJ2-7; 9 nucleotides match TRBD2. The CDR3 is 14 amino acids. The junction had 10 bases not matched to a gene; V was cut back by 0 bases and J by 10 bases. The germline gives CDR1 GTSNPN, CDR2 SVGIG (reference sequence).

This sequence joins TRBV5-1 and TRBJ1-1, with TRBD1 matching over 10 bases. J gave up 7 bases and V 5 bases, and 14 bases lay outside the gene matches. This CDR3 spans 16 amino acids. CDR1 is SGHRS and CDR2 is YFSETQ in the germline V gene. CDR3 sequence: CASRSGTGELGVEAFF. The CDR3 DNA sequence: TGCGCCAGCAGGTCCGGGACAGGGGAGTTAGGTGTTGAAGCTTTCTTT.

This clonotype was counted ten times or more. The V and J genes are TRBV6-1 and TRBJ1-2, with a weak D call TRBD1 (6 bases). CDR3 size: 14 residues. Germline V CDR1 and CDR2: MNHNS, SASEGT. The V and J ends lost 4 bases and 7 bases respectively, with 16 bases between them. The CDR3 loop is CASSGGDKDAGYTF. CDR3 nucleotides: TGTGCCAGCAGTGGGGGGGACAAGGACGCTGGCTACACCTTC.

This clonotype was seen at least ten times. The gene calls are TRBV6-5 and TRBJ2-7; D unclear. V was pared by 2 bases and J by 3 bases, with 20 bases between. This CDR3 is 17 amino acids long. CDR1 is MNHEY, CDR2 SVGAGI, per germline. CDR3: CASSYAAPSGDIYEQYF. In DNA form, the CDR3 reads TGTGCCAGCAGTTACGCCGCCCCTAGTGGCGATATCTACGAGCAGTACTTC.

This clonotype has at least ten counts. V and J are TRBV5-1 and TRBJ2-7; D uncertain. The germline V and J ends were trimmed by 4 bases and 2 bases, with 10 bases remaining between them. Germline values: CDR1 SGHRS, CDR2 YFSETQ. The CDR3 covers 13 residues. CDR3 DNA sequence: TGCGCCAGCAGCGTGGCCCTTGCCTACGAGCAGTACTTC. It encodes CASSVALAYEQYF.

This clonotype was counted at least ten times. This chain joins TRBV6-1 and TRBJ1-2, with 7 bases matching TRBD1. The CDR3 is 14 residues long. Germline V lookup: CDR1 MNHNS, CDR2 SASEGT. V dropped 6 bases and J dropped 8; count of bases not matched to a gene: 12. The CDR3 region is CASSETGVTWGYTF. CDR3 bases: TGTGCCAGCAGCGAAACAGGGGTAACGTGGGGCTACACCTTC.

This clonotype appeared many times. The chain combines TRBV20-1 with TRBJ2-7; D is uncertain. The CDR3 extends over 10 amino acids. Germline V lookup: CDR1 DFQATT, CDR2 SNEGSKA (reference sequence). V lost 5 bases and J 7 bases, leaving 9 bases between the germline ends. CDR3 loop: CSAGPREQYF. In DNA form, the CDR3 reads TGCAGTGCTGGCCCTCGGGAGCAGTACTTC.

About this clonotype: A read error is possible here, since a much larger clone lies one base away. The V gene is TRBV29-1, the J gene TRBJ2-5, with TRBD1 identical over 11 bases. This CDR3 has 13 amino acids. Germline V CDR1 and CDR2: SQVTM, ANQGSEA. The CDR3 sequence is CSVADRGQETQCF. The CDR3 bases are TGCAGCGTTGCGGACAGGGGGCAAGAGACCCAGTGCTTC.

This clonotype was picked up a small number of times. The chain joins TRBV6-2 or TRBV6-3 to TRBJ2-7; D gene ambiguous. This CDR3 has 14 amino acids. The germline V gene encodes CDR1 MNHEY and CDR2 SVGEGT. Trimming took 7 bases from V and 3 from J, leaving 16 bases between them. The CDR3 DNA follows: TGTGCCAGCACCGATCTCCAGGATCTCTACGAGCAGTACTTC. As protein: CASTDLQDLYEQYF.

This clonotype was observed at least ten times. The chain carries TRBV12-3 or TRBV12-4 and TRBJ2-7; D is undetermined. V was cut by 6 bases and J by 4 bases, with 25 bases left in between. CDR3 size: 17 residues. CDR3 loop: CASSPSSHFITSYEQYF. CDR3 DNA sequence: TGTGCCAGCAGCCCCTCTTCCCACTTTATCACAAGTTACGAGCAGTACTTC.

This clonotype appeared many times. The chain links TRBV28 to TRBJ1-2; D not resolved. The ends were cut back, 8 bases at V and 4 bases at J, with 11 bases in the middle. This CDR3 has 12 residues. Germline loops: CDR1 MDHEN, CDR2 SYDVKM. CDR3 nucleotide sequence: TGTGCCAGCCTCCGGGAGGGCTATGGCTACACCTTC. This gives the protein CASLREGYGYTF.

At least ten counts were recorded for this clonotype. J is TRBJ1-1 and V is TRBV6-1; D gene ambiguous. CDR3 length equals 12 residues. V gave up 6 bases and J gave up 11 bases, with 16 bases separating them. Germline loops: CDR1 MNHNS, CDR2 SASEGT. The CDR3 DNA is TGTGCCAGCAGGGACCAGTGGAATGGCGCTTTCTTT. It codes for CASRDQWNGAFF.

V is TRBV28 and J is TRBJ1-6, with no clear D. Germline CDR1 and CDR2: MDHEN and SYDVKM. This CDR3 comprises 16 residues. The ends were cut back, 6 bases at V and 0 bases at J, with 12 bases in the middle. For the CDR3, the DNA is TGTGCCAGCAGCCCGAGAATCAGCTCCTATAATTCACCCCTCCACTTT. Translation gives CASSPRISSYNSPLHF.

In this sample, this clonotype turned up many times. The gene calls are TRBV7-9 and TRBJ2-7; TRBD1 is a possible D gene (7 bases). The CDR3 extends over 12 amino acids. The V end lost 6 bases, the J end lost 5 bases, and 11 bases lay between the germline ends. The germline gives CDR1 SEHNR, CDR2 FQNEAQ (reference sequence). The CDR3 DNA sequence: TGTGCCAGCAGGACAGGGAGGAACGAGCAGTACTTC. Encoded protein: CASRTGRNEQYF.